The following is a TCR beta chain sequence with its context. This clonotype showed up just a few times. This clone's antigen is unknown. Base qualities are missing; no much larger clone stands one base away. The CDR3 covers 16 residues, taking in both the cysteine and the phenylalanine. The sequence is cut down to CDR3 DNA, 48 bases in frame from base 1. CDR1 is given as SGHTA and CDR2 as FQGNSA, both from the germline V gene. Trimmed from V: 1 base; trimmed from J: 2 bases; junction bases lacking a gene match: 8. This record belongs to a study of T-cell reconstitution after alpha-beta-depleted transplantation in children (TCRdb year 2016). Turning to the overall study: Using TCR repertoire profiling, the study followed T-cell immune reconstitution in a quantitative way in children after TCRalphabeta/CD19-depleted allogeneic hematopoietic cell transplantation. What the research found in general, with its limitations: Over the following months the frequencies of hyperexpanded clones went down, and after one year T-cell counts and TCRbeta diversity were mostly credited to newly produced T cells. The apparently early alphabetaT-cell count recovery about two months after transplant was reportedly dependent on only several hundred rapidly expanded clones derived from non-depleted graft cells. In some patients, high TCRbeta diversity at day 60 was attributed to recipient T cells and intrathymic progenitors that had survived conditioning.

Library creation used PCR. This sample was sequenced with an Illumina HiSeq 2500. Molecular barcoding was employed in the preparation of TCR libraries, with unique molecular identifiers being used to normalize TCRbeta repertoire quantification. Using fastp trimming at Q25 and MiXCR clonotype assembly, TCRdb reanalyzed the public sequencing data and kept in-frame beta chains. For every CDR3 protein sequence, its rows merge into one entry that carries the most common genes and DNA. For this sample there are about 980,000 distinct CDR3 sequences; 25% to 35% appear just once. Of the sample, under 30% falls within the top ten clones. Sample treatment or condition, as interpreted from the label and publication: allogeneic hematopoietic cell transplantation with graft depleted of TCRalphabeta T cells and CD19 B cells. The transplant recipients were children given TCRalphabeta/CD19-depleted allogeneic hematopoietic cell grafts.

This clonotype originated in a boy in the first two years of life who had a stem cell transplant for SCID, so the T cells may come from the graft donor. The rearrangement combines TRBV7-2 with TRBJ2-7, and TRBD2 aligns with 7 junction nucleotides. The sample here was PBMCs, mostly from graft donor cells, taken 360 days after TCRalphabeta/CD19-depleted stem cell transplant. The bases are TGTGCCAGCAGCTTAGATGGTGGGGGGGTTCCCTACGAGCAGTACTTC. Its translation reads: CASSLDGGGVPYEQYF.